This TCR beta chain stems from a study of T-cell reconstitution after alpha-beta-depleted transplantation in children (dated by TCRdb to the mid-2010s). Describing the broader study: T-cell immune reconstitution after TCRalphabeta/CD19-depleted allogeneic hematopoietic cell transplantation in children was quantitatively tracked in the study by means of TCR repertoire profiling.

In regard to this clonotype: Its recognized antigen is unknown. Nothing much larger sits one base from this clone, and base qualities are not available.

The library came from PCR. TCRdb records Illumina HiSeq 2500 as the sequencer. TCR libraries were prepared with molecular barcoding, using unique molecular identifiers to normalize TCRbeta repertoire quantification. The public sequencing data were trimmed at Q25 with fastp and processed into clonotypes with MiXCR by TCRdb, which kept only in-frame beta chains. CDR3 protein duplicates are merged, each entry listing the most common genes and DNA. Across this sample there are 200,000 to 250,000 distinct CDR3 sequences, with approximately 10% seen only once. Approximately 6.6% of the sample lies in the top ten. V was cut back by 4 bases and J by 3 bases, leaving a gap of 10 bases between them. From a lookup of the germline V gene, CDR1 and CDR2 are SQVTM and ANQGSEA. CDR3 length: 12 amino acids, cysteine to phenylalanine. The sequence is cut down to CDR3 DNA, 36 bases in frame from base 1.

The sequencing used PBMCs from the stem cell graft donor, collected from the stem cell graft. The chain was built from TRBV29-1 and TRBJ2-7; a tentative D match to TRBD1 spans 7 bases. This clonotype was sampled from a human donor who donated a stem cell graft to a child with acute lymphoblastic leukemia. The base sequence is TGCAGCGTTGGGGGGGACAGCTACGAGCAGTACTTC. It translates as CSVGGDSYEQYF.